This T cell receptor beta chain was sequenced in a study of cytomegalovirus exposure and HLA in healthy donors. Regarding the study as a whole: Certain sequence variants were highly shared and formed a cluster, and this cluster was likely a sequencing artifact. Through in vitro validation, three CMV-associated chains were shown to be specific for CMV antigens.

In the PCR, 60 Vbeta and 13 Jbeta primers were used. Profiled with immunoSEQ multiplex PCR; TCRdb holds only in-frame clones, not every one. This table has under 150,000 clones, over 65% appearing once. Between the trimmed V and J ends, which lost 5 bases and 5 bases, there was a span of 15 bases. The CDR3 has 15 amino acids. Germline V lookup: CDR1 KGHSH, CDR2 LQKENI. This clone was found once. The antigen remains undetermined. This TCR came from a man aged 40-49 years in good health and CMV-seropositive. The sequenced sample was PBMCs. This rearrangement joins TRBV18 to TRBJ1-4, with a weak D call TRBD1 (6 bases). The CDR3 DNA reads as TGTGCCAGCTCAGTAGACAGGAAACAAAATGAAAAACTGTTTTTT. The encoded protein is CASSVDRKQNEKLFF. The full variable domain, completed using reference TRBV18 and TRBJ1-4, is NAGVMQNPRHLVRRRGQEARLRCSPMKGHSHVYWYRQLPEEGLKFMVYLQKENIIDESGMPKERFSAEFPKEGPSILRIQQVVRGDSAAYFCASSVDRKQNEKLFFGSGTQLSVL.